This is a list of T cell receptor beta chains from one sample in a study of cytomegalovirus exposure and HLA in healthy donors. Profiled with immunoSEQ multiplex PCR; TCRdb holds only in-frame clones, not every one. The sample has tens of thousands of clones; over 85% are singletons. Sequenced material: PBMCs. The receptors stem from a woman aged 18-30 years in good health and CMV-seronegative. CDR3s include the opening cysteine and the closing phenylalanine or tryptophan. The D gene is left open where the match is weak. Clone size is stated in some rows and not others, as once, few, many or a class when expanded.

abundance,d_gene,v_gene,j_gene,CDR3aa,CDR3nt
.,TRBD2,TRBV11-2,TRBJ2-1,CASRESGGHYNEQFF,TGTGCCAGCAGGGAGAGCGGGGGTCACTACAATGAGCAGTTCTTC
.,TRBD2,TRBV7-2,TRBJ2-5,CASSLEAGGPISQETQYF,TGTGCCAGCAGCTTAGAAGCGGGAGGGCCAATATCCCAAGAGACCCAGTACTTC
.,.,TRBV14,TRBJ2-5,CASSQDRGTQYF,TGTGCCAGCAGCCAAGATCGGGGGACCCAGTACTTC
.,.,TRBV7-9,TRBJ1-5,CASSPSGGNQPQHF,TGTGCCAGCAGCCCAAGCGGGGGGAATCAGCCCCAGCATTTT
.,.,TRBV5-6,TRBJ2-6,CASSLGAGFGANVLTF,TGTGCCAGCAGCCTGGGAGCGGGCTTCGGGGCCAACGTCCTGACTTTC
.,.,TRBV5-1,TRBJ1-4,CASSSRGVNEKLFF,TGCGCCAGCAGCTCCCGGGGGGTCAATGAAAAACTGTTTTTT
.,TRBD1,TRBV16,TRBJ1-2,CASSSQTGQNYGYTF,TGTGCCAGCAGCTCACAGACAGGGCAAAACTATGGCTACACCTTC
.,.,TRBV4-3,TRBJ2-1,CASSQGPSYNEQFF,TGCGCCAGCAGCCAAGGGCCATCCTACAATGAGCAGTTCTTC
.,.,TRBV19,TRBJ2-5,CASSFGGQETQYF,TGTGCCAGTAGTTTCGGAGGCCAAGAGACCCAGTACTTC
.,.,TRBV5-4,TRBJ2-2,CASSFQGFNTGELFF,TGTGCCAGCAGCTTCCAGGGGTTCAACACCGGGGAGCTGTTTTTT
.,.,TRBV5-4,TRBJ2-2,CASSAGLETGELFF,TGTGCCAGCAGCGCGGGACTTGAGACCGGGGAGCTGTTTTTT
.,TRBD2,TRBV2,TRBJ2-3,CASRGGLAGTDTQYF,TGTGCCAGCAGGGGGGGACTAGCGGGGACAGATACGCAGTATTTT
.,.,TRBV15,TRBJ1-4,CATSREGGANEKLFF,TGTGCCACCAGCAGAGAAGGGGGAGCTAATGAAAAACTGTTTTTT
.,TRBD1,TRBV18,TRBJ2-7,CASSPGTGSRSEQYF,TGTGCCAGCTCCCCAGGGACAGGGTCGCGCAGCGAGCAGTACTTC
once,.,TRBV27,TRBJ2-2,CASSPYFNTGELFF,TGTGCCAGCAGTCCTTATTTTAACACCGGGGAGCTGTTTTTT
.,.,TRBV2,TRBJ1-6,CASSRARDSSSPLHF,TGTGCCAGCAGCCGGGCGCGGGATAGTAGTTCACCCCTCCACTTT
.,.,TRBV19,TRBJ1-6,CASSIGTYSPLHF,TGTGCCAGTAGTATCGGGACTTATTCACCCCTCCACTTT
once,TRBD2,TRBV10-1,TRBJ2-2,CASSEPAGDPPGELFF,TGCGCCAGCAGTGAGCCAGCGGGAGACCCACCCGGGGAGCTGTTTTTT
once,TRBD1,TRBV19,TRBJ1-5,CASTQGAVSNQPQHF,TGTGCCAGTACGCAGGGGGCAGTTAGCAATCAGCCCCAGCATTTT
.,.,TRBV19,TRBJ2-1,CASQWTGTYNEQFF,TGTGCCAGCCAATGGACGGGAACTTACAATGAGCAGTTCTTC